A selection of T cell receptor beta chains follows, all from one sample in a study of T-cell reconstitution after alpha-beta-depleted transplantation in children. One entry per CDR3 protein, called by TCRdb with MiXCR from the PCR reads. The table shows about 120,000 distinct CDR3 sequences, with 23% occurring only once. Sequenced here: PBMCs, mostly from graft donor cells, sampled 180 days after TCRalphabeta/CD19-depleted stem cell transplant. The receptors here all came from a male patient aged 2-10 years who had a stem cell transplant for chronic granulomatous disease, so the T cells may come from the graft donor. Both conserved end residues are part of each CDR3. The D gene is left open where the match is weak. Clone size is given for some rows only: seen once, a few or many times, or a class if the clone is expanded.

clone_size: many; d_call: NA; v_call: TRBV15; j_call: TRBJ1-4; cdr3_aa: CATSRGTYEKLFF; cdr3_nt: TGTGCCACCAGCAGAGGGACCTATGAAAAACTGTTTTTT
clone_size: many; d_call: NA; v_call: TRBV10-3; j_call: TRBJ2-1; cdr3_aa: CAIGGKDLYDEQFF; cdr3_nt: TGTGCCATCGGTGGGAAAGATCTGTACGATGAGCAGTTCTTC
clone_size: NA; d_call: NA; v_call: TRBV27; j_call: TRBJ2-7; cdr3_aa: CASSTPGASSYEQYF; cdr3_nt: TGTGCCAGCAGTACCCCAGGGGCGAGCTCCTACGAGCAGTACTTC
clone_size: many; d_call: NA; v_call: TRBV7-8; j_call: TRBJ2-2; cdr3_aa: CASSLRGRQGNTGELFF; cdr3_nt: TGTGCCAGCAGCTTACGTGGAAGGCAGGGGAACACCGGGGAGCTGTTTTTT
clone_size: few; d_call: TRBD2; v_call: TRBV15; j_call: TRBJ2-1; cdr3_aa: CATSRDRGAGAFNEQFF; cdr3_nt: TGTGCCACCAGCAGAGATAGGGGAGCGGGAGCGTTCAATGAGCAGTTCTTC
clone_size: once; d_call: NA; v_call: TRBV27; j_call: TRBJ1-5; cdr3_aa: CASSGAGALSNQPQHF; cdr3_nt: TGTGCCAGCAGTGGAGCAGGGGCCCTGAGCAATCAGCCCCAGCATTTT
clone_size: many; d_call: NA; v_call: TRBV20-1; j_call: TRBJ1-4; cdr3_aa: CSARDRDSPAVF; cdr3_nt: TGCAGTGCTAGAGATCGCGACAGCCCTGCGGTTTTT
clone_size: NA; d_call: TRBD1; v_call: TRBV5-1; j_call: TRBJ1-1; cdr3_aa: CASSFVTGGGLGNTEAFF; cdr3_nt: TGCGCCAGCAGCTTCGTCACAGGGGGAGGATTGGGAAACACTGAAGCTTTCTTT
clone_size: many; d_call: NA; v_call: TRBV10-3; j_call: TRBJ2-1; cdr3_aa: CAISDRQGHEQFF; cdr3_nt: TGTGCCATCAGTGACCGGCAGGGTCATGAGCAGTTCTTC
clone_size: many; d_call: NA; v_call: TRBV5-1; j_call: TRBJ1-6; cdr3_aa: CASSFGQLNSPLHF; cdr3_nt: TGCGCCAGCAGCTTTGGTCAGCTTAATTCACCCCTCCACTTT
clone_size: many; d_call: TRBD1; v_call: TRBV29-1; j_call: TRBJ2-5; cdr3_aa: CSVRPDRGARKTQYF; cdr3_nt: TGCAGCGTTCGCCCGGACAGGGGGGCTCGGAAGACCCAGTACTTC
clone_size: NA; d_call: NA; v_call: TRBV6-5; j_call: TRBJ1-6; cdr3_aa: CASSYSSRGDNSPLHF; cdr3_nt: TGTGCCAGCAGTTACTCGTCTCGAGGGGATAATTCACCCCTCCACTTT
clone_size: NA; d_call: TRBD1; v_call: TRBV12-3/TRBV12-4; j_call: TRBJ2-7; cdr3_aa: CASSFHDRGYEQYF; cdr3_nt: TGTGCCAGCAGTTTTCACGACAGGGGATACGAGCAGTACTTC
clone_size: NA; d_call: NA; v_call: TRBV6-5; j_call: TRBJ2-2; cdr3_aa: CASTWRSRGTGELFF; cdr3_nt: TGTGCCAGCACTTGGCGATCGAGGGGGACCGGGGAGCTGTTTTTT
clone_size: NA; d_call: TRBD2; v_call: TRBV27; j_call: TRBJ2-5; cdr3_aa: CASSRTGTSRRQETQYF; cdr3_nt: TGTGCCAGCAGTAGAACCGGGACTAGTCGCCGGCAAGAGACCCAGTACTTC
clone_size: many; d_call: TRBD2; v_call: TRBV28; j_call: TRBJ2-7; cdr3_aa: CASSLTSGGPKSKQQYF; cdr3_nt: TGTGCCAGCAGTTTAACTAGCGGGGGGCCAAAGTCTAAGCAGCAGTACTTC
clone_size: many; d_call: TRBD2; v_call: TRBV5-1; j_call: TRBJ2-7; cdr3_aa: CASSLGTSPIYEQYF; cdr3_nt: TGCGCCAGCAGCCTCGGGACTAGCCCAATCTACGAGCAGTACTTC
clone_size: many; d_call: TRBD2; v_call: TRBV20-1; j_call: TRBJ2-5; cdr3_aa: CSAFGLAGGRAETQYF; cdr3_nt: TGCAGTGCTTTTGGACTAGCGGGAGGTCGGGCGGAGACCCAGTACTTC
clone_size: NA; d_call: NA; v_call: TRBV7-2; j_call: TRBJ2-5; cdr3_aa: CASSLGGKQETQYF; cdr3_nt: TGTGCCAGCAGCTTAGGTGGCAAACAAGAGACCCAGTACTTC
clone_size: many; d_call: TRBD1; v_call: TRBV29-1; j_call: TRBJ1-1; cdr3_aa: CSVERRGQLAFF; cdr3_nt: TGCAGCGTTGAAAGGAGGGGACAGTTGGCTTTCTTT
clone_size: many; d_call: TRBD2; v_call: TRBV15; j_call: TRBJ2-1; cdr3_aa: CATSRGTSLNEQFF; cdr3_nt: TGTGCCACCAGCAGAGGGACTAGTCTCAATGAGCAGTTCTTC
clone_size: NA; d_call: NA; v_call: TRBV9; j_call: TRBJ2-3; cdr3_aa: CASSVGGTTSTDTQYF; cdr3_nt: TGTGCCAGCAGCGTAGGTGGGACAACAAGCACAGATACGCAGTATTTT
clone_size: NA; d_call: NA; v_call: TRBV12-3/TRBV12-4; j_call: TRBJ2-2; cdr3_aa: CASSPPQAGELFF; cdr3_nt: TGTGCCAGCAGTCCCCCCCAGGCCGGGGAGCTGTTTTTT
clone_size: NA; d_call: NA; v_call: TRBV29-1; j_call: TRBJ1-4; cdr3_aa: CSVAVRRANEKLFF; cdr3_nt: TGCAGCGTTGCCGTCCGCAGGGCTAATGAAAAACTGTTTTTT
clone_size: few; d_call: TRBD2; v_call: TRBV12-3/TRBV12-4; j_call: TRBJ2-5; cdr3_aa: CASSLSGSGETQYF; cdr3_nt: TGTGCCAGCAGTTTAAGCGGGAGCGGGGAGACCCAGTACTTC
clone_size: NA; d_call: TRBD1; v_call: TRBV4-2; j_call: TRBJ2-7; cdr3_aa: CASSQVGVQGTTHLEQYF; cdr3_nt: TGTGCCAGCAGCCAAGTGGGGGTACAGGGGACCACTCACTTAGAGCAGTACTTC
clone_size: NA; d_call: NA; v_call: TRBV4-3; j_call: TRBJ2-3; cdr3_aa: CASSQDGWVTQYF; cdr3_nt: TGCGCCAGCAGCCAAGACGGATGGGTTACGCAGTATTTT
clone_size: NA; d_call: NA; v_call: TRBV7-2; j_call: TRBJ1-5; cdr3_aa: CASSVGSPRGNQPQHF; cdr3_nt: TGTGCCAGCAGCGTTGGGTCCCCAAGAGGCAATCAGCCCCAGCATTTT
clone_size: NA; d_call: TRBD2; v_call: TRBV5-1; j_call: TRBJ2-1; cdr3_aa: CASSFTSGSFNEQFF; cdr3_nt: TGCGCCAGCAGCTTCACTAGCGGGAGCTTTAATGAGCAGTTCTTC
clone_size: NA; d_call: TRBD1; v_call: TRBV9; j_call: TRBJ2-7; cdr3_aa: CASSVAFPTGVLSYEQYF; cdr3_nt: TGTGCCAGCAGCGTAGCTTTTCCGACAGGGGTTCTTTCCTACGAGCAGTACTTC
clone_size: many; d_call: NA; v_call: TRBV27; j_call: TRBJ1-6; cdr3_aa: CASSFPLSPLHF; cdr3_nt: TGTGCCAGCAGTTTTCCCCTGTCACCCCTCCACTTT
clone_size: many; d_call: TRBD2; v_call: TRBV7-2; j_call: TRBJ2-1; cdr3_aa: CASSLQGTSGRYNEQFF; cdr3_nt: TGTGCCAGCAGCTTACAAGGGACTAGCGGGAGGTACAATGAGCAGTTCTTC
clone_size: many; d_call: NA; v_call: TRBV6-5; j_call: TRBJ1-2; cdr3_aa: CASSYDGGYGYTF; cdr3_nt: TGTGCCAGCAGTTACGACGGGGGCTATGGCTACACCTTC
clone_size: many; d_call: NA; v_call: TRBV29-1; j_call: TRBJ2-7; cdr3_aa: CSVEDPGYEQYF; cdr3_nt: TGCAGCGTTGAAGACCCTGGGTACGAGCAGTACTTC
clone_size: many; d_call: NA; v_call: TRBV5-1; j_call: TRBJ2-5; cdr3_aa: CASSIGGTQETQYF; cdr3_nt: TGCGCCAGCAGTATAGGGGGTACCCAAGAGACCCAGTACTTC
clone_size: few; d_call: TRBD1; v_call: TRBV24-1; j_call: TRBJ2-5; cdr3_aa: CATSDKTGLETQYF; cdr3_nt: TGTGCCACCAGTGATAAGACAGGGTTGGAGACCCAGTACTTC
clone_size: NA; d_call: NA; v_call: TRBV5-1; j_call: TRBJ1-2; cdr3_aa: CASSLSGEGYGYTF; cdr3_nt: TGCGCCAGCAGCTTGTCAGGGGAGGGCTATGGCTACACCTTC
clone_size: many; d_call: TRBD1; v_call: TRBV5-6; j_call: TRBJ2-5; cdr3_aa: CASSLGTGRGTQYF; cdr3_nt: TGTGCCAGCAGCTTGGGGACAGGCAGGGGGACCCAGTACTTC
clone_size: many; d_call: NA; v_call: TRBV27; j_call: TRBJ2-2; cdr3_aa: CASSLWSAGAGELFF; cdr3_nt: TGTGCCAGCAGTTTATGGTCCGCTGGGGCCGGGGAGCTGTTTTTT
clone_size: few; d_call: NA; v_call: TRBV5-1; j_call: TRBJ2-1; cdr3_aa: CASSLSGNYNEQFF; cdr3_nt: TGCGCCAGCAGCTTATCGGGAAACTACAATGAGCAGTTCTTC
clone_size: once; d_call: NA; v_call: TRBV12-3/TRBV12-4; j_call: TRBJ2-3; cdr3_aa: CASTSGPITDTQYF; cdr3_nt: TGTGCCAGTACGAGCGGACCCATCACAGATACGCAGTATTTT
clone_size: many; d_call: TRBD2; v_call: TRBV6-5; j_call: TRBJ2-5; cdr3_aa: CASSYGRLAGGETQYF; cdr3_nt: TGTGCCAGCAGTTACGGGCGACTAGCGGGGGGAGAGACCCAGTACTTC
clone_size: many; d_call: TRBD2; v_call: TRBV10-2; j_call: TRBJ2-3; cdr3_aa: CASSPIAGDSTDTQYF; cdr3_nt: TGCGCCAGCAGTCCTATAGCGGGAGATAGCACAGATACGCAGTATTTT
clone_size: NA; d_call: TRBD2; v_call: TRBV12-3/TRBV12-4; j_call: TRBJ2-2; cdr3_aa: CASSLSFGGTISTGELFF; cdr3_nt: TGTGCCAGCAGTTTATCATTCGGGGGGACGATTTCCACCGGGGAGCTGTTTTTT
clone_size: many; d_call: TRBD1; v_call: TRBV5-6; j_call: TRBJ2-1; cdr3_aa: CASSFYKGGGEQFF; cdr3_nt: TGTGCCAGCAGCTTCTACAAAGGGGGCGGTGAGCAGTTCTTC
clone_size: many; d_call: NA; v_call: TRBV6-2/TRBV6-3; j_call: TRBJ2-5; cdr3_aa: CASSFQETQYF; cdr3_nt: TGTGCCAGCAGTTTTCAAGAGACCCAGTACTTC
clone_size: NA; d_call: NA; v_call: TRBV7-2; j_call: TRBJ2-7; cdr3_aa: CASSLETGSYEQYF; cdr3_nt: TGTGCCAGCAGCTTAGAGACGGGCTCCTACGAGCAGTACTTC
clone_size: many; d_call: TRBD1; v_call: TRBV3-1; j_call: TRBJ2-5; cdr3_aa: CASSPRQGWGETQYF; cdr3_nt: TGTGCCAGCAGCCCTCGACAGGGGTGGGGGGAGACCCAGTACTTC
clone_size: NA; d_call: TRBD2; v_call: TRBV13; j_call: TRBJ2-1; cdr3_aa: CASSLGLAGGPREEQFF; cdr3_nt: TGTGCCAGCAGCCTGGGACTAGCGGGAGGGCCAAGGGAAGAGCAGTTCTTC
clone_size: NA; d_call: NA; v_call: TRBV5-1; j_call: TRBJ2-1; cdr3_aa: CASSLIQPSYNEQFF; cdr3_nt: TGCGCCAGCAGCTTGATCCAACCCTCCTACAATGAGCAGTTCTTC
clone_size: NA; d_call: NA; v_call: TRBV5-6; j_call: TRBJ2-3; cdr3_aa: CASSIGDTQYF; cdr3_nt: TGTGCCAGCAGCATCGGTGATACGCAGTATTTT
clone_size: many; d_call: NA; v_call: TRBV28; j_call: TRBJ2-7; cdr3_aa: CASSTGFEGYEQYF; cdr3_nt: TGTGCCAGCAGTACAGGGTTCGAGGGCTACGAGCAGTACTTC
clone_size: many; d_call: NA; v_call: TRBV20-1; j_call: TRBJ1-2; cdr3_aa: CSARDDSQLYGYTF; cdr3_nt: TGCAGTGCTAGAGATGACAGCCAACTGTATGGCTACACCTTC
clone_size: many; d_call: NA; v_call: TRBV12-3/TRBV12-4; j_call: TRBJ2-5; cdr3_aa: CASSNGRGPETQYF; cdr3_nt: TGTGCCAGCAGTAACGGACGCGGCCCCGAGACCCAGTACTTC
clone_size: many; d_call: TRBD2; v_call: TRBV20-1; j_call: TRBJ2-1; cdr3_aa: CSARGRGTRPEQFF; cdr3_nt: TGCAGTGCTAGAGGTCGGGGGACTAGGCCTGAGCAGTTCTTC
clone_size: many; d_call: NA; v_call: TRBV12-3/TRBV12-4; j_call: TRBJ1-2; cdr3_aa: CASSLGYGYTF; cdr3_nt: TGCGCCAGCAGCCTTGGATATGGCTACACCTTC
clone_size: few; d_call: NA; v_call: TRBV12-3/TRBV12-4; j_call: TRBJ1-1; cdr3_aa: CASVGIHTEAFF; cdr3_nt: TGTGCCAGCGTCGGGATTCACACTGAAGCTTTCTTT
clone_size: NA; d_call: NA; v_call: TRBV29-1; j_call: TRBJ2-3; cdr3_aa: CSSWGQGGSSTDTQYF; cdr3_nt: TGCAGCTCATGGGGGCAGGGAGGGTCTAGCACAGATACGCAGTATTTT
clone_size: few; d_call: TRBD2; v_call: TRBV5-1; j_call: TRBJ2-1; cdr3_aa: CASSLSPSGHNEQFF; cdr3_nt: TGCGCCAGCAGCTTGTCCCCTAGCGGGCACAATGAGCAGTTCTTC